What follows is one T cell receptor (beta chain) and its context. V dropped 5 bases and J dropped 3; count of bases not matched to a gene: 3. Germline CDR1 reads MNHEY; CDR2 reads SVGAGI. The CDR3 is 15 residues long. The source of the sample is a study of cytomegalovirus exposure and HLA in healthy donors. Across the study: Earlier results showed 90 million to 130 million unique TCR beta sequences derived from about 179 million T cells.

Use of 60 Vbeta and 13 Jbeta primers characterized the PCR. Per the study methods: A follow-up analysis tallied around 76 million unique TCR beta chains, approximately 10 million shared. Sequenced by immunoSEQ multiplex PCR; TCRdb stores in-frame clones only, minus some. The V and J calls and clone size were taken over from that table, and D and trimming were inferred from the DNA. The sample includes roughly 160,000 clones, roughly 80% of them seen just once. The rearrangement joins TRBV6-5 to TRBJ2-3, with TRBD2 identical over 12 bases. Sequences were obtained from PBMCs. The sequence came from a female donor in good health and CMV-seronegative. DNA for the CDR3: TGTGCCAGCAGTACGACTAGCGGGGGTACAGATACGCAGTATTTT. It is translated as CASSTTSGGTDTQYF.